These T cell receptor beta chains were read from a single sample in a study of blood T cell repertoires in COVID-19. TCRdb's table, derived via immunoSEQ multiplex PCR, lists solely in-frame clones and lacks some. The sample lists around 140,000 clones; roughly nine tenths were seen once. The sample consisted of peripheral blood. The receptors derive from a man between 18 and 35 years old with COVID-19, enrolled during active disease. Both conserved end residues are part of each CDR3. Each record gives: V gene, D gene, CDR3 protein. The D gene is left open where the match is weak.

V: TRBV3-1/TRBV3-2
D: TRBD2
CDR3: CASSQGREREWEQYF

V: TRBV11-3
D: TRBD2
CDR3: CASSPDGRAVADTQYF

V: TRBV28
D: .
CDR3: CASSLGYYEQYF

V: TRBV27
D: .
CDR3: CASSSLGPYTFSGANVLTF

V: TRBV9
D: TRBD1
CDR3: CASSGRGTGGHLEQFF

V: TRBV29-1
D: .
CDR3: CSVLWVGANTQYF

V: TRBV7-2
D: TRBD1
CDR3: CASSFTGGDGYTF

V: TRBV2
D: TRBD2
CDR3: CASSDRTSGGNNEQFF

V: TRBV29-1
D: .
CDR3: CSVEGQTEAEAFF

V: TRBV6-4
D: TRBD2
CDR3: CATGTSGRHESSYNEQFF

V: TRBV30
D: .
CDR3: CAWSEGSANTGELFF

V: TRBV7-3
D: .
CDR3: CASSLIPSIDEQFF

V: TRBV19
D: TRBD2
CDR3: CASQGPGTSDSNEQFF

V: TRBV6-5
D: .
CDR3: CASGLGGGETQYF

V: TRBV7-9
D: .
CDR3: CASSLDRGYGYTF

V: TRBV6-5
D: .
CDR3: CASSFDRGWEKLFF

V: TRBV29-1
D: .
CDR3: CSVEDLEVEQFF

V: TRBV9
D: TRBD1
CDR3: CASSNQGDYGYTF

V: TRBV30
D: TRBD1
CDR3: CAWSVRGTGGIYGYTF

V: TRBV7-9
D: TRBD1
CDR3: CASSLGYTGVRNTEAFF

V: TRBV6-2/TRBV6-3
D: TRBD1
CDR3: CASSGQGTPTGELFF

V: TRBV5-1
D: TRBD1
CDR3: CASSLTHRGYPGANVLTF

V: TRBV2
D: TRBD1
CDR3: CASSPASGTGRSYEQYF

V: TRBV7-6
D: .
CDR3: CASSRLVNEQFF

V: TRBV6-2/TRBV6-3
D: TRBD2
CDR3: CASSYVSYSGRPSEQYF

V: TRBV7-2
D: .
CDR3: CASRGRGTGELFF

V: TRBV4-2
D: .
CDR3: CASSLASGERGYTF

V: TRBV5-6
D: TRBD1
CDR3: CASSWTGGNQETQYF

V: TRBV9
D: .
CDR3: CASSISGTPSSGNTIYF

V: TRBV9
D: TRBD2
CDR3: CASSVVGLGNEQFF

V: TRBV7-9
D: .
CDR3: CASSLEQDPETQYF

V: TRBV19
D: TRBD2
CDR3: CARGTLAGGWYEQYF

V: TRBV19
D: .
CDR3: CASSPGNTEAFF

V: TRBV9
D: TRBD1
CDR3: CASSAAGGKLDGYTF

V: TRBV6-2/TRBV6-3
D: TRBD1
CDR3: CASSQRDRVFDEQFF

V: TRBV2
D: .
CDR3: CASSGGTSLVWVDEQFF

V: TRBV27
D: .
CDR3: CASSLSSVYEQYF

V: TRBV28
D: TRBD2
CDR3: CASSLPGLGIYEQYF

V: TRBV9
D: TRBD1
CDR3: CASSSWTGNSPLHF

V: TRBV27
D: .
CDR3: CATRPTGVSSYEQYF

V: TRBV19
D: .
CDR3: CASSSRDWGENTEAFF

V: TRBV9
D: .
CDR3: CASGRPGELFF

V: TRBV6-1
D: TRBD1
CDR3: CASSLGQPNYGYTF

V: TRBV18
D: .
CDR3: CASSSGRGYGYTF

V: TRBV5-4
D: TRBD1
CDR3: CASSPLTGVGYEQYF

V: TRBV6-5
D: TRBD1
CDR3: CASSYSLQGVTEAFF

V: TRBV19
D: .
CDR3: CASSIDLGEIHRDNEQFF

V: TRBV5-4
D: TRBD2
CDR3: CASSPKREGSDTQYF

V: TRBV30
D: .
CDR3: CAWSPDSNQPQHF

V: TRBV5-4
D: .
CDR3: CASSLELAAGELFF